A selection of T cell receptor beta chains follows, all from one sample in a study of CD8 T cells in Susac syndrome. TCRdb processed the immunoSEQ multiplex PCR reads anew with MiXCR; each CDR3 protein has one entry. There are about 120,000 distinct CDR3 sequences in the sample; around 94% occur only once, and 0.093% lies in the top ten. The sequencing input was CD4+ T cells from PBMCs. The receptors shown here come from a human donor with multiple sclerosis. CDR3s include the opening cysteine and the closing phenylalanine or tryptophan. The D gene is left open where the match is weak. Clone sizes are given selectively: once, few, many, or a class where the clone is expanded.

CDR3 DNA: TGCAGTGCTCTTAGTCCGGGACCGACCTACGAGCAGTACTTC; CDR3 protein: CSALSPGPTYEQYF; J gene: TRBJ2-7; clone size: .; D gene: .; V gene: TRBV20-1
CDR3 DNA: TGTGCCAGCAGCAACCCCCAGGGGCTGGGCTACACCTTC; CDR3 protein: CASSNPQGLGYTF; J gene: TRBJ1-2; clone size: .; D gene: .; V gene: TRBV6-5
CDR3 DNA: TGTGCCAGCAGCCTACAGACCCTCTCCTACAATGAGCAGTTCTTC; CDR3 protein: CASSLQTLSYNEQFF; J gene: TRBJ2-1; clone size: .; D gene: .; V gene: TRBV7-2
CDR3 DNA: TGTGCCAGCGCGCCGCAAAAAACAATCTACGAGCAGTACTTC; CDR3 protein: CASAPQKTIYEQYF; J gene: TRBJ2-7; clone size: .; D gene: .; V gene: TRBV6-1
CDR3 DNA: TGTGCCAGCATGCATTTGGGACTCTCCTACGAGCAGTACTTC; CDR3 protein: CASMHLGLSYEQYF; J gene: TRBJ2-7; clone size: .; D gene: .; V gene: TRBV28
CDR3 DNA: TGTGCCAGCAGCATACAGGTAAACACTGAAGCTTTCTTT; CDR3 protein: CASSIQVNTEAFF; J gene: TRBJ1-1; clone size: .; D gene: .; V gene: TRBV9
CDR3 DNA: TGTGCCAGCTCACCACGGGAAGGGGCGATGAACACTGAAGCTTTCTTT; CDR3 protein: CASSPREGAMNTEAFF; J gene: TRBJ1-1; clone size: .; D gene: .; V gene: TRBV18
CDR3 DNA: TGTGCCAGCAGACCCAGCTACTCTGGAAACACCATATATTTT; CDR3 protein: CASRPSYSGNTIYF; J gene: TRBJ1-3; clone size: .; D gene: .; V gene: TRBV6-2/TRBV6-3
CDR3 DNA: TGTGCCAGCAGCTTAGGGCAGGGTAATGAAAAACTGTTTTTT; CDR3 protein: CASSLGQGNEKLFF; J gene: TRBJ1-4; clone size: few; D gene: .; V gene: TRBV7-8
CDR3 DNA: TGTGCCACCAGCAGAGATAAGGGGGGAGAGACCCAGTACTTC; CDR3 protein: CATSRDKGGETQYF; J gene: TRBJ2-5; clone size: .; D gene: .; V gene: TRBV15
CDR3 DNA: TGCAGTGCTAAAGGGGAGAACTACGAGCAGTACTTC; CDR3 protein: CSAKGENYEQYF; J gene: TRBJ2-7; clone size: .; D gene: .; V gene: TRBV20-1
CDR3 DNA: TGTGCCAGCAGCTCACTAAAACCCTATAATTCACCCCTCCACTTT; CDR3 protein: CASSSLKPYNSPLHF; J gene: TRBJ1-6; clone size: .; D gene: .; V gene: TRBV7-2
CDR3 DNA: TGCAGCGTTGACCAGGACAGGGGCGCGACTCCGACTCACTATGGCTACACCTTC; CDR3 protein: CSVDQDRGATPTHYGYTF; J gene: TRBJ1-2; clone size: .; D gene: TRBD1; V gene: TRBV29-1
CDR3 DNA: TGTGCCAGCAGCTCCCGAACTAGAATCAATGAGCAGTTCTTC; CDR3 protein: CASSSRTRINEQFF; J gene: TRBJ2-1; clone size: .; D gene: .; V gene: TRBV5-6